Below are 12 T cell receptor beta chains sequenced from a single sample in a study of blood T cell repertoires in COVID-19. The data were produced by immunoSEQ multiplex PCR, yet TCRdb's version contains in-frame clones alone and is incomplete. The repertoire holds 150,000 or so clones, with roughly 88% as singletons. Sequencing was carried out using peripheral blood. The origin of the receptors is a woman aged 55-75 years with acute or convalescent COVID-19.

The chain links TRBV19 to TRBJ1-5; 10 bases match TRBD1. J was trimmed by 6 bases and V by 8 bases; bases with no gene match: 1. CDR1 LNHDA and CDR2 SQIVND come from the germline V gene (reference sequence). The CDR3 contains 12 residues. The CDR3 spells CASRTGGQPQHF. CDR3 sequence (DNA): TGTGCCAGTCGGACAGGGGGTCAGCCCCAGCATTTT.

The V and J genes are TRBV13 and TRBJ2-2, with TRBD1 identical over 9 bases. The germline CDR1 and CDR2 sequences are PRHDT and FYEKMQ (reference sequence). CDR3 length: 15 residues. Losses at the gene ends were 5 bases for V and 4 bases for J; bases not matched to a gene: 5. In nucleotides, the CDR3 is TGTGCCAGCAGCCCCAGACAGGGGGGCACCGGGGAGCTGTTTTTT. Amino acids: CASSPRQGGTGELFF.

The V and J genes are TRBV5-1 and TRBJ2-7; 10 bases fit TRBD1. The V gene's germline CDR1 is SGHRS and CDR2 YFSETQ. Trimming at V came to 7 bases and at J to 3 bases, leaving 7 bases not matched to a gene. There are 14 residues in the CDR3. CDR3 DNA sequence: TGCGCCAGCCGTCCCGGGACAGGGGTCTACGAGCAGTACTTC. Translation gives CASRPGTGVYEQYF.

The table lists this clone with a count of one. The genes are TRBV24-1 and TRBJ2-3; D not certain. This CDR3 contains 13 residues. From germline, CDR1 is KGHDR and CDR2 SFDVKD. V lost 4 bases, J lost 2 bases, and 6 bases lay in between. CDR3 sequence reads: CATSDRPTDTQYF. The CDR3 DNA is TGTGCCACCAGTGACAGGCCCACAGATACGCAGTATTTT.

The rearrangement uses TRBV6-5 and TRBJ1-2; the match to TRBD1 covers 12 bases. The germline V gene has CDR1 MNHEY and CDR2 SVGAGI. The J segment lost 4 bases and the V segment lost 5 bases, leaving 5 bases of the junction unmatched. CDR3 size: 15 residues. The DNA for the CDR3 is TGTGCCAGCAGTCGGGGACAGGGGGCTACCTATGGCTACACCTTC. Translating gives CASSRGQGATYGYTF.

The rearrangement joins TRBV5-5 to TRBJ2-1, with unresolved D. Trimming pared 0 bases from V and 13 bases from J, leaving 14 bases between. CDR1 and CDR2 (germline): SGHKS, YYEKEE (reference sequence). The CDR3 loop spans 13 amino acids. CDR3 sequence: CASSLVPLALQFF. CDR3 sequence (DNA): TGTGCCAGCAGCTTGGTACCTTTGGCATTACAGTTCTTC.

J is TRBJ2-1 and V is TRBV6-5, with 10 positions matching TRBD2. The germline CDR1 and CDR2 sequences are MNHEY and SVGAGI. The CDR3 runs 14 residues. J gave up 10 bases and V 5 bases, and 8 bases lay outside the gene matches. The CDR3 DNA reads as TGTGCCAGCAGTACCGGGACTAGCGTCAGGGAGCAGTTCTTC. Translating it yields CASSTGTSVREQFF.

The chain couples TRBV10-3 to TRBJ1-1, with 7 bases aligning to TRBD1. V lost 6 bases, J lost 1 base, and 5 bases stayed unmatched. The CDR3 loop spans 14 amino acids. Germline lookup yields CDR1 ENHRY and CDR2 SYGVKD. The CDR3 here is CAIRGGQSNTEAFF. The CDR3 nucleotides are TGTGCCATCAGGGGGGGACAGTCGAACACTGAAGCTTTCTTT.

This clone was recorded a few times. This sequence joins TRBV5-1 and TRBJ1-6; 10 bases are shared with TRBD1. Germline assignment: CDR1 SGHRS and CDR2 YFSETQ. V lost 0 bases to trimming and J lost 9 bases; unmatched junction nucleotides: 6. This CDR3 has 16 residues. The CDR3 sequence: CASSLASGTGASPLHF. In nucleotides, the CDR3 is TGCGCCAGCAGCTTGGCCTCCGGGACAGGGGCTTCACCCCTCCACTTT.

This clone was observed a handful of times. The chain has TRBV12-3 or TRBV12-4 and TRBJ1-2; the match to TRBD1 covers 8 bases. V was clipped by 8 bases and J by 8 bases; unmatched bases: 10. This CDR3 has 13 residues. CDR3 protein: CASLGRGLRGYTF. DNA for the CDR3: TGTGCCAGCTTGGGCAGGGGGCTAAGAGGCTACACCTTC.

The CDR3 protein is CASSLGDSYGYTF. As DNA, the CDR3 is TGTGCCAGCAGCCTTGGGGACAGCTATGGCTACACCTTC. The rearrangement uses TRBV5-5 and TRBJ1-2; 7 positions match TRBD1. Germline loops: CDR1 SGHKS, CDR2 YYEKEE (reference sequence). Trimming removed 4 bases from V and 4 bases from J; junction bases left unmatched: 4. The CDR3 consists of 13 residues.

V and J are TRBV3-1 (or the pseudogene TRBV3-2) and TRBJ1-1; no definite D call. The germline V and J ends were trimmed by 4 bases and 8 bases, with 11 bases remaining between them. CDR3 size: 12 residues. Germline values: CDR1 LGHDT, CDR2 YNNKEL (reference sequence). CDR3 protein: CASSRGTGEAFF. As DNA, the CDR3 is TGTGCCAGCAGCCGCGGAACGGGAGAAGCTTTCTTT.